The 26 T cell receptor beta chains listed next were all sequenced from one sample in a study of cytomegalovirus exposure and HLA in healthy donors. PCR employed 60 Vbeta and 13 Jbeta primers. The method was immunoSEQ multiplex PCR; TCRdb's version includes in-frame clones alone and lacks a portion of them. The data show around 190,000 clones, approximately 86% seen once. Input material: PBMCs. The source of these receptors is a boy aged 2 to 10 in good health and CMV-seronegative.

This chain joins TRBV6-5 and TRBJ2-2, with 9 bases fitting TRBD2. Trimming took 6 bases from V and 6 from J; bases not matched to a gene: 8. CDR3 length: 15 residues. Germline lookup yields CDR1 MNHEY and CDR2 SVGAGI. In nucleotides, the CDR3 is TGTGCCAGCAGACCCAGCGGGAGGAGGGCCGGGGAGCTGTTTTTT. Its translation is CASRPSGRRAGELFF.

The chain has TRBV9 and TRBJ2-1; 7 bases map to TRBD2. The CDR3 consists of 16 residues. V lost 1 base, J lost 2 bases, and 6 bases stayed unmatched. Germline values: CDR1 SGDLS, CDR2 YYNGEE. The CDR3 coding sequence is TGTGCCAGCAGCGTAAAGACGGGAGGCCCCTACAATGAGCAGTTCTTC. Translating it yields CASSVKTGGPYNEQFF.

This sequence joins TRBV7-2 and TRBJ2-2; 9 bases match TRBD2. The CDR3 runs 15 residues. The germline CDR1 and CDR2 sequences are SGHTA and FQGNSA. The V segment lost 5 bases and the J segment 4 bases; nucleotides outside the gene matches: 5. The CDR3 reads CASSVLAGTTGELFF. The CDR3 DNA sequence: TGTGCCAGCAGCGTTCTAGCGGGGACCACCGGGGAGCTGTTTTTT.

The V gene is TRBV9, the J gene TRBJ2-3; D ambiguous. This CDR3 region has 16 residues. The germline V gene has CDR1 SGDLS and CDR2 YYNGEE. The ends were cut back, 0 bases at V and 2 bases at J, with 13 bases in the middle. In nucleotides, the CDR3 is TGTGCCAGCAGCGTAGGGCGACTGGAATTCACAGATACGCAGTATTTT. The encoded protein is CASSVGRLEFTDTQYF.

The chain is built from TRBV20-1 and TRBJ1-1, with D possibly matching TRBD1 (5 bases). Germline CDR1 reads DFQATT; CDR2 reads SNEGSKA (reference sequence). This CDR3 is built from 11 residues. CDR3 sequence reads: CRTDRNTEAFF. DNA for the CDR3: TGCAGGACCGACAGGAACACTGAAGCTTTCTTT.

The rearrangement links TRBV18 to TRBJ2-7; TRBD1 is a possible D gene (6 bases). The V end lost 3 bases, the J end lost 3 bases, and 12 bases lay between the germline ends. The V gene's germline CDR1 is KGHSH and CDR2 LQKENI. The CDR3 sequence is 14 residues long. The CDR3 coding sequence is TGTGCCAGCTCACCCGGGACACAGATCTACGAGCAGTACTTC. Residues: CASSPGTQIYEQYF.

The chain has TRBV30 and TRBJ1-1, with a tentative D call TRBD1 (5 bases). Trimming removed 0 bases from V and 1 base from J, with 9 bases in between. The CDR3 is 14 residues long. The V gene's germline CDR1 is GTSNPN and CDR2 SVGIG (reference sequence). CDR3 region: CAWSVRQTNTEAFF. In DNA form, the CDR3 reads TGTGCCTGGAGTGTACGACAGACGAACACTGAAGCTTTCTTT. The variable domain in full, with the rest retrieved from reference TRBV30 and TRBJ1-1, is SQTIHQWPATLVQPVGSPLSLECTVEGTSNPNLYWYRQAAGRGLQLLFYSVGIGQISSEVPQNLSASRPQDRQFILSSKKLLLSDSGFYLCAWSVRQTNTEAFFGQGTRLTVV.

The rearrangement links TRBV19 to TRBJ2-5; D not resolved. Germline lookup yields CDR1 LNHDA and CDR2 SQIVND (reference sequence). This CDR3 contains 13 residues. Trimming pared 5 bases from V and 7 bases from J, leaving 14 bases between. The CDR3 sequence is CASSSDNQLTQYF. In DNA form, the CDR3 reads TGTGCCAGTAGTTCCGACAACCAATTGACCCAGTACTTC.

This chain joins TRBV6-5 and TRBJ1-4; no clear D. The V end lost 5 bases, the J end lost 7 bases, and 14 bases lay between the germline ends. Looked up from germline, CDR1 is MNHEY and CDR2 is SVGAGI. The CDR3 is 14 amino acids. The DNA of the CDR3 is TGTGCCAGCAGTATAGGCTTACAGTTTGAAAAACTGTTTTTT. Translation gives CASSIGLQFEKLFF.

The rearrangement uses TRBV10-3 and TRBJ2-7; 7 bases map to TRBD2. The CDR3 totals 14 residues. Germline V gives CDR1 ENHRY, CDR2 SYGVKD. Germline trimming cut 6 bases from V and 6 bases from J; bases unmatched to any gene: 11. CDR3 protein: CAISHRGGEGEQYF. The CDR3 bases are TGTGCCATCAGCCACCGCGGGGGAGAGGGCGAGCAGTACTTC.

This rearrangement joins TRBV5-1 to TRBJ1-2, with D possibly being TRBD1 (5 bases). This CDR3 has 14 amino acids. Between the trimmed V and J ends, which lost 9 bases and 6 bases, there was a span of 21 bases. Germline CDR1 SGHRS, CDR2 YFSETQ. The CDR3 here is CATSPGGGEDGYTF. In DNA form, the CDR3 reads TGCGCCACCAGTCCTGGGGGAGGGGAAGATGGCTACACCTTC.

The V and J genes are TRBV5-4 and TRBJ2-1, with TRBD1 matching 7 bases. Germline CDR1 SGHNT, CDR2 YYREEE (reference sequence). The CDR3 extends over 16 amino acids. J lost 0 bases, V lost 4 bases, and 7 bases had no gene match. CDR3 sequence reads: CASSLGQVSSYNEQFF. The CDR3 DNA follows: TGTGCCAGCAGCCTCGGACAGGTGAGCTCCTACAATGAGCAGTTCTTC.

The chain has TRBV28 and TRBJ1-1; TRBD1 aligns across 12 bases. J was trimmed by 3 bases and V by 4 bases; bases with no gene match: 6. CDR1 and CDR2 from the germline V gene are MDHEN and SYDVKM. This CDR3 has 16 amino acids. CDR3 DNA sequence: TGTGCCAGCAGTTCGGGACAGGGGGCAGGGGACACTGAAGCTTTCTTT. It is translated as CASSSGQGAGDTEAFF.

Notes on this clone: This sample includes further DNA sequences coding for the same CDR3. The rearrangement links TRBV7-9 to TRBJ1-1; D remains ambiguous. The V end lost 6 bases, the J end lost 1 base, and 6 bases lay between the germline ends. The CDR3 loop spans 12 amino acids. From germline, CDR1 is SEHNR and CDR2 FQNEAQ (reference sequence). CDR3 coding DNA: TGTGCCAGCAGTGGAGGGAACACTGAAGCTTTCTTT. Its protein product is CASSGGNTEAFF.

The chain combines TRBV25-1 with TRBJ2-7, with TRBD1 as a possible D gene (5 bases). This CDR3 has 13 amino acids. V was clipped by 1 base and J by 10 bases, with 14 bases between them. CDR1 and CDR2 from the germline V gene are MGHDK and SYGVNS. The CDR3 reads CASSELGYQGQYF. Written as DNA, the CDR3 is TGTGCCAGCAGTGAATTGGGGTACCAGGGACAGTACTTC.

This clone showed up just a few times. The chain recombines TRBV27 with TRBJ1-1; TRBD1 agrees at 9 bases. The germline V gene encodes CDR1 MNHEY and CDR2 SMNVEV (reference sequence). The CDR3 has 13 residues. J was trimmed by 3 bases and V by 6 bases; bases with no gene match: 2. CDR3 sequence reads: CASRRQGDTEAFF. Written as DNA, the CDR3 is TGTGCCAGCAGGCGACAGGGGGACACTGAAGCTTTCTTT.

The chain links TRBV5-4 to TRBJ1-2; TRBD1 might be the D (6 bases). The CDR3 totals 13 residues. Germline V lookup: CDR1 SGHNT, CDR2 YYREEE (reference sequence). V lost 3 bases and J 2 bases, leaving 8 bases between the germline ends. CDR3 sequence: CASSSQGNYGYTF. The CDR3 DNA is TGTGCCAGCAGCTCCCAGGGGAACTATGGCTACACCTTC.

This clone was picked up a small number of times. The chain's CDR3 is CASSLRDRSNYGYTF. The CDR3 DNA reads as TGTGCCAGCAGTCTACGGGACAGGAGTAACTATGGCTACACCTTC. The chain is built from TRBV27 and TRBJ1-2; 8 nucleotides line up with TRBD1. V shed 5 bases and J 1 base; nucleotides not matched to a gene: 6. Germline CDR1 and CDR2: MNHEY and SMNVEV (reference sequence). The CDR3 contains 15 residues.

The V gene is TRBV2, the J gene TRBJ2-7, with D possibly being TRBD1 (6 bases). CDR3 length: 16 amino acids. Trimming left V 5 bases short and J 4 bases short, with 21 bases between. Germline V gene lookup returns CDR1 SNHLY and CDR2 FYNNEI. The CDR3 region is CASSRGRGTGSYEQYF. The CDR3 DNA reads TGTGCCAGCAGTAGGGGCAGGGGAACGGGGAGTTACGAGCAGTACTTC.

This chain links TRBV14 with TRBJ2-5; TRBD2 matches at 7 bases. The DNA end is more similar to TRBJ2-7, so the J call may be wrong. The CDR3 covers 14 residues. CDR1 and CDR2 from the germline V gene are SGHDN and FVKESK. This chain's CDR3 is CASSHWTSSYEQYF. The CDR3 coding sequence is TGTGCCAGCAGCCACTGGACTAGCTCCTACGAGCAGTACTTC.

This chain connects TRBV4-2 to TRBJ2-5; no reliable D call. The CDR3 contains 14 residues. The V and J ends lost 1 base and 4 bases respectively, with 10 bases between them. Germline V lookup: CDR1 LGHNA, CDR2 YNFKEQ. CDR3 sequence (DNA): TGTGCCAGCAGCCAAGCATTAGCCGCAGAGACCCAGTACTTC. This encodes CASSQALAAETQYF.

The chain is built from TRBV5-1 and TRBJ1-5; 10 bases align to TRBD1. Germline lookup yields CDR1 SGHRS and CDR2 YFSETQ. The J segment lost 1 base and the V segment lost 4 bases, leaving 5 bases of the junction unmatched. CDR3 length equals 16 residues. CDR3 in DNA: TGCGCCAGCAGCCTCGGACAGGGGGGGAGCAATCAGCCCCAGCATTTT. This gives the protein CASSLGQGGSNQPQHF.

The rearrangement links TRBV15 to TRBJ2-5; possibly TRBD2 for D (5 bases). This CDR3 contains 15 residues. With 0 bases removed from V and 2 bases from J, the gap between germline ends came to 10 bases. Germline assignment: CDR1 LNHNV and CDR2 YYDKDF (reference sequence). The CDR3 nucleotides read TGTGCCACCAGCAGAGATCCCGGGGTTCAAGAGACCCAGTACTTC. Translation gives CATSRDPGVQETQYF.

The chain carries TRBV5-1 and TRBJ1-1; 7 bases map to TRBD1. CDR1 is SGHRS and CDR2 is YFSETQ in the germline V gene. The trim removed 6 bases at V and 1 base at J, leaving 12 bases unmatched. The CDR3 loop spans 16 amino acids. In nucleotides, the CDR3 is TGCGCCAGCAAGGGTAGCGGCAGGGACAGGAACACTGAAGCTTTCTTT. It codes for CASKGSGRDRNTEAFF.

This clone was found once. This chain connects TRBV7-9 to TRBJ1-1, with TRBD1 matching over 8 bases. The CDR3 runs to 16 residues. The V gene end was trimmed by 1 base and the J gene end by 1 base; junction bases not matched to a gene: 5. Per germline, CDR1 SEHNR and CDR2 FQNEAQ (reference sequence). The CDR3 coding sequence is TGTGCCAGCAGCTTAGGTACAGGGGGGACGAACACTGAAGCTTTCTTT. Translated, it gives CASSLGTGGTNTEAFF. Full variable domain (outside the CDR3, taken from reference TRBV7-9 and TRBJ1-1): DTGVSQNPRHKITKRGQNVTFRCDPISEHNRLYWYRQTLGQGPEFLTYFQNEAQLEKSRLLSDRFSAERPKGSFSTLEIQRTEQGDSAMYLCASSLGTGGTNTEAFFGQGTRLTVV.

DNA for the CDR3: TGTGCCAGCAGCGCCACTGGGTCGGGGACCTACGAGCAGTACTTC. Translation gives CASSATGSGTYEQYF. The chain combines TRBV9 with TRBJ2-7; the D gene is possibly TRBD2 (5 bases). Trimming took off 3 bases at V and 2 bases at J, with 15 bases between the two ends. CDR3 size: 15 residues. CDR1 and CDR2 (germline): SGDLS, YYNGEE.